A single sample is the source of the 23 T cell receptor beta chains below, sequenced in a study of blood T cell repertoires in COVID-19. Here immunoSEQ multiplex PCR was the method, and the copy in TCRdb shows in-frame clones only, minus some. The repertoire has roughly 200,000 clones, roughly 92% of them found once; the top ten carry about 0.76%. The sample taken for sequencing was peripheral blood. The receptors were gathered from a man aged 30-40 years with COVID-19, enrolled during active disease.

This clone was observed a single time. The chain is built from TRBV9 and TRBJ1-2; the match to TRBD1 covers 7 bases. The CDR3 spans 15 residues. Germline V CDR1 and CDR2: SGDLS, YYNGEE. V lost 2 bases, J lost 5 bases, and 9 bases stayed unmatched. CDR3 sequence reads: CASSVAPGQPYGYTF. CDR3 bases: TGTGCCAGCAGCGTCGCCCCGGGACAGCCGTATGGCTACACCTTC.

This chain joins TRBV4-1 and TRBJ1-2; tentatively, D is TRBD1 (6 bases). CDR1 is MGHRA, CDR2 YSYEKL, per germline. Trimming removed 4 bases from V and 8 bases from J, with 26 bases in between. CDR3 length equals 17 residues. CDR3 amino acids: CASSPRPGGDLHAGYTF. The CDR3 nucleotides read TGCGCCAGCAGCCCCCGTCCGGGGGGCGACCTCCACGCGGGCTACACCTTC.

Here the CDR3 reads CASSLRTGGETQYF. The CDR3 bases are TGTGCCAGCAGCCTACGGACAGGGGGGGAGACCCAGTACTTC. The chain uses TRBV14 and TRBJ2-5; TRBD1 aligns across 10 bases. Germline-derived CDR1 and CDR2 are SGHDN and FVKESK. The CDR3 has 14 amino acids. With 4 bases clipped from V and 5 bases from J, the junction kept 4 bases outside the gene matches.

This rearrangement joins TRBV6-5 to TRBJ1-2; 8 nucleotides match TRBD1. The V gene end was trimmed by 6 bases and the J gene end by 8 bases; junction bases not matched to a gene: 14. Germline values: CDR1 MNHEY, CDR2 SVGAGI. The CDR3 extends over 15 amino acids. The CDR3 DNA follows: TGTGCCAGCAGCACCCTTCCCTTGACAGGGGTCGGCTACACCTTC. Protein sequence: CASSTLPLTGVGYTF.

The DNA for the CDR3 is TGTGCCAGCAGCACCCAGGGACTTTTTCAGCCCCAGCATTTT. Its translation: CASSTQGLFQPQHF. The chain has TRBV21-1 and TRBJ1-5. TRBV21-1 is recorded as a pseudogene. The CDR3 runs 14 residues.

This chain connects TRBV6-1 to TRBJ2-7, with TRBD2 identical over 7 bases. The ends lost 3 bases at V and 2 bases at J; junction bases unmatched: 7. This CDR3 is built from 15 residues. The germline V gene encodes CDR1 MNHNS and CDR2 SASEGT. CDR3 residues: CASSDGPGGTYEQYF. CDR3 nucleotides: TGTGCCAGCAGTGATGGCCCGGGGGGTACCTACGAGCAGTACTTC.

This sequence joins TRBV5-4 and TRBJ1-1, with TRBD1 identical over 12 bases. The germline gives CDR1 SGHNT, CDR2 YYREEE (reference sequence). The ends lost 5 bases at V and 5 bases at J; junction bases unmatched: 4. The CDR3 spans 14 residues. The chain's CDR3 is CASRGQGAGTEAFF. In nucleotides, the CDR3 is TGTGCCAGCAGGGGACAGGGGGCGGGGACTGAAGCTTTCTTT.

The chain joins TRBV7-2 to TRBJ1-2, with 9 positions matching TRBD1. The V and J ends lost 6 bases and 6 bases, in that order; junction bases with no gene match: 5. CDR3 length: 13 amino acids. Germline V gene data show CDR1 as SGHTA and CDR2 as FQGNSA. The CDR3 here is CASSPQGAHGYTF. CDR3 DNA: TGTGCCAGCAGTCCACAGGGGGCCCATGGCTACACCTTC.

CDR3 DNA sequence: TGCGCCAGCAGCCCGGGGACAGTCAGCAATCAGCCCCAGCATTTT. Amino acids: CASSPGTVSNQPQHF. The rearrangement joins TRBV5-1 to TRBJ1-5; TRBD1 matches at 7 bases. Trimming cost V 4 bases and J 1 base; bases outside gene matches: 5. This CDR3 region has 15 residues. The V gene's germline CDR1 is SGHRS and CDR2 YFSETQ. Full variable domain (rest looked up from reference TRBV5-1 and TRBJ1-5): KAGVTQTPRYLIKTRGQQVTLSCSPISGHRSVSWYQQTPGQGLQFLFEYFSETQRNKGNFPGRFSGRQFSNSRSEMNVSTLELGDSALYLCASSPGTVSNQPQHFGDGTRLSIL.

The chain combines TRBV5-4 with TRBJ2-1; TRBD1 might be the D (6 bases). V was pared by 0 bases and J by 3 bases, with 10 bases between. Looked up from germline, CDR1 is SGHNT and CDR2 is YYREEE (reference sequence). This CDR3 comprises 15 residues. In DNA form, the CDR3 reads TGTGCCAGCAGCTTGGAGTGGGACAACTACAATGAGCAGTTCTTC. Encoded protein: CASSLEWDNYNEQFF.

The rearrangement joins TRBV3-1 (or the pseudogene TRBV3-2) to TRBJ1-4; D unresolved. Germline V gene lookup returns CDR1 LGHDT and CDR2 YNNKEL (reference sequence). Trimming removed 1 base at V and 8 bases at J, with 5 bases between. The CDR3 contains 12 residues. For the CDR3, the DNA is TGTGCCAGCAGCCAAGGGCAGGAAAAACTGTTTTTT. It translates to CASSQGQEKLFF.

The J gene is TRBJ1-5, the V gene TRBV4-1, with 11 nucleotides matching TRBD1. This CDR3 is built from 15 residues. Germline CDR1 and CDR2: MGHRA and YSYEKL. V shed 1 base, J shed 6 bases, and the junction held 2 bases outside the gene matches. The CDR3 region is CASSQAGQGGQPQHF. In DNA, the CDR3 is TGCGCCAGCAGCCAAGCGGGACAGGGGGGTCAGCCCCAGCATTTT.

The chain carries TRBV3-1 (or the pseudogene TRBV3-2) and TRBJ2-2, with TRBD1 matching 9 bases. The CDR3 loop spans 14 amino acids. Germline V gene data show CDR1 as LGHDT and CDR2 as YNNKEL (reference sequence). V dropped 4 bases and J dropped 4; count of bases not matched to a gene: 1. The CDR3, as DNA: TGTGCCAGCAGCCCGACAGGGGGCACCGGGGAGCTGTTTTTT. Translating it yields CASSPTGGTGELFF.

V usage is TRBV10-1 and J usage is TRBJ1-1, with D possibly being TRBD1 (6 bases). The CDR3 spans 13 residues. V lost 4 bases and J lost 11, with 17 bases in between. Germline CDR1 reads WNHNN; CDR2 reads SYGVQD (reference sequence). CDR3 bases: TGCGCCAGCAGTGGGGGGTCGGGACAAGGCGCTTTCTTT. Its protein product is CASSGGSGQGAFF.

V and J are TRBV7-3 and TRBJ2-1; TRBD2 is a possible D gene (6 bases). Germline assignment: CDR1 SGHTA and CDR2 FQGTGA. Trimming stripped 7 bases from V and 1 base from J, with 20 bases between. The CDR3 has 17 residues. The CDR3 loop is CASTPEGGTASYNEQFF. CDR3 nucleotide sequence: TGTGCCAGCACCCCGGAGGGCGGGACTGCGTCCTACAATGAGCAGTTCTTC.

The genes are TRBV1 and TRBJ2-1; the table's TRBD1 call for D was not verified on the DNA. TRBV1 is termed a pseudogene. CDR3 length equals 15 residues. The CDR3 spells CTSSQDGWTHNEQFF. CDR3 nucleotide sequence: TGCACCAGCAGCCAAGATGGGTGGACACACAATGAGCAGTTCTTC.

The chain links TRBV6-5 to TRBJ2-5; 8 nucleotides line up with TRBD2. The CDR3 totals 16 residues. Germline CDR1 reads MNHEY; CDR2 reads SVGAGI. Trimming cost V 0 bases and J 1 base; bases outside gene matches: 4. The CDR3 region is CASSYSGGGIQETQYF. The CDR3 DNA reads TGTGCCAGCAGTTACTCCGGCGGGGGGATCCAAGAGACCCAGTACTTC.

V gene TRBV28 combines with J gene TRBJ1-4; 8 nucleotides align to TRBD1. Unmatched junction bases numbered 7, after V lost 4 bases and J lost 6 bases. The CDR3 is 15 residues long. The germline V gene encodes CDR1 MDHEN and CDR2 SYDVKM. Here the CDR3 DNA reads TGTGCCAGCAGTTCTCAGGGGGCGTCAGATGAAAAACTGTTTTTT. Protein product: CASSSQGASDEKLFF. Variable domain in full (rest from reference TRBV28 and TRBJ1-4): DVKVTQSSRYLVKRTGEKVFLECVQDMDHENMFWYRQDPGLGLRLIYFSYDVKMKEKGDIPEGYSVSREKKERFSLILESASTNQTSMYLCASSSQGASDEKLFFGSGTQLSVL.

V gene TRBV18 combines with J gene TRBJ2-7; TRBD2 agrees at 8 bases. The CDR3 loop spans 14 amino acids. Germline CDR1 reads KGHSH; CDR2 reads LQKENI. V lost 3 bases, J lost 4 bases, and 5 bases stayed unmatched. CDR3 in amino acids: CASSPGTSMYEQYF. CDR3 bases: TGTGCCAGCTCACCCGGGACTAGTATGTACGAGCAGTACTTC.

The chain is built from TRBV5-1 and TRBJ2-7, with TRBD2 identical over 9 bases. CDR1 and CDR2 (germline): SGHRS, YFSETQ. This CDR3 is 15 amino acids long. J was trimmed by 5 bases and V by 0 bases; bases with no gene match: 6. In DNA form, the CDR3 reads TGCGCCAGCAGCTTGGATGGTAGCGGGGGAGACGAGCAGTACTTC. Protein: CASSLDGSGGDEQYF.

This clone was recorded once. The CDR3 loop is CASRLYGPGQGGQPYEQYF. In nucleotides, the CDR3 is TGTGCCAGCAGGTTGTACGGGCCGGGACAGGGAGGGCAACCCTACGAGCAGTACTTC. V is TRBV5-5 and J is TRBJ2-7; 9 nucleotides agree with TRBD1. Per the germline V gene, CDR1 is SGHKS and CDR2 is YYEKEE (reference sequence). The CDR3 sequence is 19 residues long. The ends lost 5 bases at V and 2 bases at J; junction bases unmatched: 20.

The chain recombines TRBV27 with TRBJ1-5, with 9 nucleotides matching TRBD1. J gave up 3 bases and V 6 bases, and 3 bases lay outside the gene matches. The CDR3 length is 14 residues. The germline V gene encodes CDR1 MNHEY and CDR2 SMNVEV (reference sequence). This chain's CDR3 is CASRWTGDNQPQHF. The CDR3 coding sequence is TGTGCCAGCAGGTGGACAGGGGACAATCAGCCCCAGCATTTT.

The chain recombines TRBV2 with TRBJ1-3; TRBD1 might be the D (6 bases). The V gene lost 2 bases and the J gene lost 2 bases, with 28 bases spanning the gap. Germline V gene data show CDR1 as SNHLY and CDR2 as FYNNEI. The length of the CDR3 is 21 residues. The CDR3 sequence: CASSEPASQGFSTLAGNTIYF. CDR3 DNA: TGTGCCAGCAGTGAACCAGCTTCTCAGGGGTTCTCAACGTTAGCTGGAAACACCATATATTTT.